The T cell receptor (beta chain) described here comes from a study of T cell responses to AZD1222 COVID-19 vaccine. Overall study findings and caveats: An increase in Spike-specific TCR breadth and depth was observed after two AZD1222 doses.

V lost 0 bases, J lost 1 base, and 6 bases stayed unmatched. CDR3 length: 17 amino acids. The germline V gene encodes CDR1 MRHNA and CDR2 SNTAGT. Sequencing used immunoSEQ multiplex PCR; TCRdb keeps in-frame clones, though not all of them. The data contain 150,000 to 200,000 clones, about 90% of them singletons. Notes on this clone: The antigen is undetermined.

The chain employs TRBV6-4 and TRBJ2-3; 8 bases are a match to TRBD1. This specimen consisted of peripheral blood, obtained 28 days after the second AZD1222 dose. The sequence derives from an adult who received the AZD1222 COVID-19 vaccine. The CDR3 region is CASSDSATGGGTDTQYF. CDR3 DNA sequence: TGTGCCAGCAGTGACTCCGCCACAGGGGGAGGCACAGATACGCAGTATTTT.